The next 9 T cell receptor beta chains were all read from a single sample in a study of beta chain features in type 1 diabetes. Every bit of the isolated RNA underwent reverse transcription, so sequencing read expressed TCRB transcripts. Data came from immunoSEQ multiplex PCR; TCRdb stores just in-frame clones and leaves some out. This repertoire shows about 150,000 clones, roughly 9.1% found once; its top ten account for over 2%. Specimen: central memory CD4+ T cells from blood. The receptor set was obtained from a woman between 18 and 29 years old in good health.

In the case of this clone: The sample contains more than one DNA sequence encoding this CDR3. This sequence joins TRBV9 and TRBJ1-1; D not resolved. In germline, CDR1 is SGDLS, CDR2 YYNGEE. CDR3 length: 13 amino acids. The V end was cut by 0 bases, the J end by 1 base, with 4 bases between. The CDR3 sequence: CASSVGRNTEAFF. The DNA of the CDR3 is TGTGCCAGCAGCGTAGGTAGGAACACTGAAGCTTTCTTT.

This clone was found a few times. The chain employs TRBV11-3 and TRBJ2-7, with 10 positions matching TRBD2. V trimming: 3 bases; J trimming: 7 bases; junction bases outside the gene matches: 6. The CDR3 runs 14 residues. CDR1 is SGHNT and CDR2 is YENEEA in the germline V gene. As DNA, the CDR3 is TGTGCCAGCAGCTTGGCTAGCGGGAGTGGAGAGCAGTACTTC. Amino acid sequence: CASSLASGSGEQYF.

This clone occurred a few times. This chain links TRBV4-2 with TRBJ2-3; tentative D call: TRBD2 (6 bases). V lost 4 bases and J 3 bases, leaving 14 bases between the germline ends. The CDR3 consists of 15 residues. In germline, CDR1 is LGHNA, CDR2 YNFKEQ. This CDR3 reads CASSPAGSVTDTQYF. The DNA for the CDR3 is TGTGCCAGCAGCCCTGCCGGGAGTGTTACAGATACGCAGTATTTT.

This clone was found a few times. The chain joins TRBV7-9 to TRBJ1-2; D might be TRBD1 (5 bases). CDR3 size: 18 residues. CDR1 is SEHNR, CDR2 FQNEAQ, per germline (reference sequence). Trimming pared 5 bases from V and 2 bases from J, leaving 24 bases between. The CDR3 protein is CASSELGIGRGKNYGYTF. The CDR3 DNA reads as TGTGCCAGCAGCGAATTGGGGATCGGACGGGGGAAGAACTATGGCTACACCTTC.

The rearrangement uses TRBV5-1 and TRBJ1-2; D is undetermined. Germline V gene data show CDR1 as SGHRS and CDR2 as YFSETQ. CDR3 size: 14 residues. Trimming stripped 2 bases from V and 10 bases from J, with 18 bases between. The CDR3 nucleotides read TGCGCCAGCAGCTTAGGGAGCCAACTTTCGGCCTACACCTTC. It is translated as CASSLGSQLSAYTF.

This chain connects TRBV29-1 to TRBJ2-5, with TRBD2 identical over 8 bases. CDR1 is SQVTM and CDR2 is ANQGSEA in the germline V gene. J gave up 2 bases and V 4 bases, and 9 bases lay outside the gene matches. The CDR3 is made up of 15 amino acids. The CDR3 DNA reads TGCAGCGTTGCCCCTGCGGCTAGCGGGCAAGAGACCCAGTACTTC. It codes for CSVAPAASGQETQYF.

V usage is TRBV7-2 and J usage is TRBJ1-1; a weak D match, TRBD1 (6 bases). This CDR3 region has 15 residues. Trimming removed 5 bases at V and 6 bases at J, with 19 bases between. Germline lookup yields CDR1 SGHTA and CDR2 FQGNSA. CDR3 nucleotides: TGTGCCAGCAGCCAGGGTGGGGGGGCGAAGGCTGAAGCTTTCTTT. Protein product: CASSQGGGAKAEAFF.

The CDR3 nucleotides read TGTGCCAGCAGCCTATTCAGGGGTCAACAGCCCCAGCATTTT. Translation gives CASSLFRGQQPQHF. The chain is built from TRBV7-8 and TRBJ1-5, with D perhaps matching TRBD1 (6 bases). V was cut by 5 bases and J by 7 bases, with 15 bases left in between. CDR3 length equals 14 residues. Germline V gene lookup returns CDR1 SGHVS and CDR2 FQNEAQ.

Only a few counts were recorded for this clone. This rearrangement joins TRBV29-1 to TRBJ2-7; D is perhaps TRBD1 (6 bases). Deletions cut 3 bases from V and 0 bases from J, with 12 bases between. Per the germline V gene, CDR1 is SQVTM and CDR2 is ANQGSEA. This CDR3 is built from 14 residues. This CDR3 reads CSVDSGANSYEQYF. The CDR3 region has the DNA TGCAGCGTTGATTCAGGGGCCAACTCCTACGAGCAGTACTTC.